Here is one T cell receptor beta chain with its context. The antigen remains unidentified. Germline is not matched at one junction end, which may reflect a read error. The template used for profiling TCR beta VDJ and CDR3 was genomic DNA. TCRdb itself ran the reads through MiXCR, one entry per CDR3 protein. The data contain approximately 180,000 distinct CDR3 sequences, approximately 48% of them singletons. The data belong to a study of CD8+CD57+ T cells in acquired aplastic anemia. At the level of the study: DNA recovered from sorted CD4+ and CD8+ cells had a mean of around 3.3 ug.

Selection for sequencing was limited to patients who had shown CD8+CD57+ cell expansion by flow cytometry. Study outcomes and limitations: Patients and healthy controls showed no significant CD8+ Simpson's diversity difference.

Germline assignment: CDR1 WSHSY and CDR2 SAAADI. This CDR3 has 15 amino acids. The TCR originated in a human donor with aplastic anemia. The sequenced sample was sorted CD4+, CD8+, or CD8+CD57+ T cells (not recorded which) from PBMCs. The chain has TRBV10-2 and TRBJ2-7; 9 bases are shared with TRBD1. The CDR3, as DNA: TGTGCCAGCAGTCCTGACAGGGGGAACACCTACGAGCAGTACTTC. It is translated as CASSPDRGNTYEQYF.